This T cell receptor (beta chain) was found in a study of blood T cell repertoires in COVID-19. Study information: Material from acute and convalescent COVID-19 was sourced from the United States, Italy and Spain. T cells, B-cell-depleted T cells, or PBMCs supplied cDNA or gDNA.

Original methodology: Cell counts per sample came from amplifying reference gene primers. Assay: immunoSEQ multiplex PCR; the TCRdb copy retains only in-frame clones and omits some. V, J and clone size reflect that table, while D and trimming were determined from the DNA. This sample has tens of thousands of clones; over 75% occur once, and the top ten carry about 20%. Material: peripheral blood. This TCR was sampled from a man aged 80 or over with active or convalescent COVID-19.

The CDR3 reads CASSTGSTGELFF. The CDR3 DNA follows: TGTGCCAGCAGTACAGGGTCGACCGGGGAGCTGTTTTTT. This sequence joins TRBV3-1 (or the pseudogene TRBV3-2) and TRBJ2-2, with D possibly being TRBD1 (6 bases). The CDR3 extends over 13 amino acids. From germline, CDR1 is LGHDT and CDR2 YNNKEL (reference sequence). Trimming took off 6 bases at V and 5 bases at J, with 10 bases between the two ends.